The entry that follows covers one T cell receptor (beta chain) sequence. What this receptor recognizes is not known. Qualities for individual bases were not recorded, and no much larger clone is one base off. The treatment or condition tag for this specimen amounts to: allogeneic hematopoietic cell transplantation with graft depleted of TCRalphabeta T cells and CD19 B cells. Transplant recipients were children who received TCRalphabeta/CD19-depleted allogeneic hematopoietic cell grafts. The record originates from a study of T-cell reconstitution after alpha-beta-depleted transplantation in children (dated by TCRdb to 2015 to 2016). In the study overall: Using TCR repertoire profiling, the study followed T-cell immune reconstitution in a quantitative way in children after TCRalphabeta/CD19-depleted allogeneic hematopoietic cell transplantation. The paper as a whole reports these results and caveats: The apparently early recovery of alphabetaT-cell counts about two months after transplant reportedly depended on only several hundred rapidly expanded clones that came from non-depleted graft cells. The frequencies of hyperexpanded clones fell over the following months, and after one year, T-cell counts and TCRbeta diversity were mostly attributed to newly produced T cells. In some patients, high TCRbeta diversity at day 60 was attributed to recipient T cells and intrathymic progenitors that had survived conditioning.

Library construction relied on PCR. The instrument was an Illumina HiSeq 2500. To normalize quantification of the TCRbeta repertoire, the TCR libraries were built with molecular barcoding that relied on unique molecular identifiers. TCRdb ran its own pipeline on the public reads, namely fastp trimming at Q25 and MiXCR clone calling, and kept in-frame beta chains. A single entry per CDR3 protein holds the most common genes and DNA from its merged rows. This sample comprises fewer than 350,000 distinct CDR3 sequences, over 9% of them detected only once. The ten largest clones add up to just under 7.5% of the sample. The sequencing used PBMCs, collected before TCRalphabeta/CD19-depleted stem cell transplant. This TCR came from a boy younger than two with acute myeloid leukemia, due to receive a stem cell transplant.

The CDR3 protein is CASSRGGFTDTQYF. The DNA sequence is as follows: TGTGCCAGCAGTCGCGGGGGTTTCACAGATACGCAGTATTTT. The chain is encoded by TRBV6-6 joined to TRBJ2-3; 7 middle bases align to TRBD2. The CDR3 numbers 14 residues from cysteine through phenylalanine. Just CDR3 DNA is preserved here, 42 bases in frame from base 1. CDR1 and CDR2 are read off the germline V gene (reference sequence) as MNHNY and SVGAGI. V ends up 5 bases short and J 2 bases short, with an unmatched junction base count of 4.